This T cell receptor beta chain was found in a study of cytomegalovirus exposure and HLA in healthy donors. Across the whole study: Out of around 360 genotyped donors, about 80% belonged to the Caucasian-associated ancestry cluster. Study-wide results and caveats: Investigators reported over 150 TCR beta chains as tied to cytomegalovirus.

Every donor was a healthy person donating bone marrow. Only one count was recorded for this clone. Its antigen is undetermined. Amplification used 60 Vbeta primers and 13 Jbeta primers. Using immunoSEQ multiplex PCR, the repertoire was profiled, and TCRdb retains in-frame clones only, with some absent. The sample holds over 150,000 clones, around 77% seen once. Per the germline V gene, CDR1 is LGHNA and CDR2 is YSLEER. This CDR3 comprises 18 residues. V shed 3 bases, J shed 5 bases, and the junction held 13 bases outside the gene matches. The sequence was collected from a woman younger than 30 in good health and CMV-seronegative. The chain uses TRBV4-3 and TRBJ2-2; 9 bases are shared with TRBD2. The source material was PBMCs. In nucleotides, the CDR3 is TGCGCCAGCAGCCACCGCTACGGACTAGCGAGGGAGACCGGGGAGCTGTTTTTT. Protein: CASSHRYGLARETGELFF.